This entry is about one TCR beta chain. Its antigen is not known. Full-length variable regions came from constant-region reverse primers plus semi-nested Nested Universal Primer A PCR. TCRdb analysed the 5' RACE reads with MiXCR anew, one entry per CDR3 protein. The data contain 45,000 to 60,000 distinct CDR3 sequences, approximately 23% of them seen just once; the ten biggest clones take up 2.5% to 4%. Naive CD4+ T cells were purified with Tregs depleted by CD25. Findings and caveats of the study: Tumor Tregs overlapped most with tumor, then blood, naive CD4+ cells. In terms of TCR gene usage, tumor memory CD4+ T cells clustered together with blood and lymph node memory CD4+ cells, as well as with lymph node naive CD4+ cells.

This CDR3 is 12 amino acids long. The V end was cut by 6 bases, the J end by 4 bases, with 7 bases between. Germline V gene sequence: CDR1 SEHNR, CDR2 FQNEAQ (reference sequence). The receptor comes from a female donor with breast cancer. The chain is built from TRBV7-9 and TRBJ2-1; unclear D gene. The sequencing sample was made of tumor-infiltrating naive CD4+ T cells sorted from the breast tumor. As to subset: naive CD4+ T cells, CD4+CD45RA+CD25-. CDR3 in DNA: TGTGCCAGCAGGGACGGTTACAATGAGCAGTTCTTC. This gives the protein CASRDGYNEQFF.